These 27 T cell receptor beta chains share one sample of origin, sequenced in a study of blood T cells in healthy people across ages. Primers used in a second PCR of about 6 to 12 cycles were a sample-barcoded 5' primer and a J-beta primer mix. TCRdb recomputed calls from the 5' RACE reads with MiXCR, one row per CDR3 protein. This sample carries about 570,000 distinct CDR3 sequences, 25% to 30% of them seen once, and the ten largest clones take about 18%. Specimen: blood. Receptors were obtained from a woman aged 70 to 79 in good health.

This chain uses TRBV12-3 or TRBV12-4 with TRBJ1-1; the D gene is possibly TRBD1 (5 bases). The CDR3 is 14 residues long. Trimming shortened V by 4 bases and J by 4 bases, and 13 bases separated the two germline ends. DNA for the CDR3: TGTGCCAGCAGTTCCTTCGGGGGGAGCACTGAAGCTTTCTTT. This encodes CASSSFGGSTEAFF.

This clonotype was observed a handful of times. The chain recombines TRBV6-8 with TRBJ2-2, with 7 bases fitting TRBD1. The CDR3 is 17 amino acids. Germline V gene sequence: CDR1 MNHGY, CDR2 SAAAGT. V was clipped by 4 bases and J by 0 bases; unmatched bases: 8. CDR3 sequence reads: CASSCPFRGPNTGELFF. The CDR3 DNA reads TGTGCCAGCAGTTGTCCATTTAGGGGGCCGAACACCGGGGAGCTGTTTTTT.

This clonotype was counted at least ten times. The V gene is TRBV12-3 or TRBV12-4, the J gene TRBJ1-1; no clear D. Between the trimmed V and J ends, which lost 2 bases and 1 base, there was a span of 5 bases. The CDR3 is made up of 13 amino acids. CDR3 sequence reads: CASSLSQNTEAFF. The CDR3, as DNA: TGTGCCAGCAGTTTATCCCAGAACACTGAAGCTTTCTTT.

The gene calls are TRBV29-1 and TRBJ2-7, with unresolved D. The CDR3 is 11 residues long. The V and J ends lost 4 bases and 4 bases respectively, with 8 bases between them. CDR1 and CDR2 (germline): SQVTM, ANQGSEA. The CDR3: CSVGEIYEQYF. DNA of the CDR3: TGCAGCGTTGGAGAGATTTACGAGCAGTACTTC.

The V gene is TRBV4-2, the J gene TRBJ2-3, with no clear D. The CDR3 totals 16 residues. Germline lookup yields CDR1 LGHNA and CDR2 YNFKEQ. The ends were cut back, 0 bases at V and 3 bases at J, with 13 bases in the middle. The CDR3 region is CASSQERRMGTDTQYF. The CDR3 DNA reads TGTGCCAGCAGCCAAGAGCGGCGGATGGGGACAGATACGCAGTATTTT.

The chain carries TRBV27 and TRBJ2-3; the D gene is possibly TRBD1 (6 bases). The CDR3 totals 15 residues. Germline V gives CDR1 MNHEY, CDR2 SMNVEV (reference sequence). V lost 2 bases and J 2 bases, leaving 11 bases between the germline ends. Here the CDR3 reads CASSLDRRSTDTQYF. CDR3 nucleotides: TGTGCCAGCAGTTTAGACAGGAGATCCACAGATACGCAGTATTTT.

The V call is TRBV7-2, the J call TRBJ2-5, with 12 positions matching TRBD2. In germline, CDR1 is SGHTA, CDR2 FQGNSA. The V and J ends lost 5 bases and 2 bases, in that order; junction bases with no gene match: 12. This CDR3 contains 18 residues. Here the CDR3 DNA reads TGTGCCAGCAGCCCCAGAGGTCTAGCGGGGGGGATTCAAGAGACCCAGTACTTC. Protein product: CASSPRGLAGGIQETQYF.

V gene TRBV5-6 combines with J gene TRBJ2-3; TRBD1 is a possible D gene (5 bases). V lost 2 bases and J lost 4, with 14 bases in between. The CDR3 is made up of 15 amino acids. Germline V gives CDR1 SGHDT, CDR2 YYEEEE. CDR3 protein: CASSFPTRAPDTQYF. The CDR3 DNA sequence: TGTGCCAGCAGCTTCCCAACCAGGGCTCCAGATACGCAGTATTTT.

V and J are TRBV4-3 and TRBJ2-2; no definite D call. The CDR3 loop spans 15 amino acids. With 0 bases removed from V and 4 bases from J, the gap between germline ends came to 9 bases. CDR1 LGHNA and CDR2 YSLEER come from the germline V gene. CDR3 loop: CASSQDRSPTGELFF. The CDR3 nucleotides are TGCGCCAGCAGCCAAGATAGAAGTCCCACCGGGGAGCTGTTTTTT.

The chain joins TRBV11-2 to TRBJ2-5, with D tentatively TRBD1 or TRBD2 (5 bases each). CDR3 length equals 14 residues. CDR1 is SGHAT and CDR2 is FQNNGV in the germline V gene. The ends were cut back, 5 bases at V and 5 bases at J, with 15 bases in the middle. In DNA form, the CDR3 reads TGTGCCAGCAGCGTTTCGCCACGGGGCGAGACCCAGTACTTC. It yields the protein CASSVSPRGETQYF.

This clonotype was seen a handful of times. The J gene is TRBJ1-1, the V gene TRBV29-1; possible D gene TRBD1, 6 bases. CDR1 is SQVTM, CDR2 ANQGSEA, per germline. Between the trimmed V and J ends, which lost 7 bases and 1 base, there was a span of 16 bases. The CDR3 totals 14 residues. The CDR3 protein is CSATHRVPNTEAFF. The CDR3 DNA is TGCAGCGCGACTCACAGGGTACCGAACACTGAAGCTTTCTTT.

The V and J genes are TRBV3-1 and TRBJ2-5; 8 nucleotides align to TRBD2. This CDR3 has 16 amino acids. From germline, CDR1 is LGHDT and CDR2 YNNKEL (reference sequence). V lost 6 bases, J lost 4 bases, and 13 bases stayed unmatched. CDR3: CASSQNSGEVGETQYF. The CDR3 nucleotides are TGTGCCAGCAGTCAAAATAGCGGGGAGGTCGGAGAGACCCAGTACTTC.

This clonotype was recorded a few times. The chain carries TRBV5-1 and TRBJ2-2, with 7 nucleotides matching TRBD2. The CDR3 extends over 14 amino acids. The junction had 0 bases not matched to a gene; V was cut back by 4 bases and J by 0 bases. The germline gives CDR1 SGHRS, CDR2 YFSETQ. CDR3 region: CASSGTTNTGELFF. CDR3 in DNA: TGCGCCAGCAGCGGGACTACGAACACCGGGGAGCTGTTTTTT. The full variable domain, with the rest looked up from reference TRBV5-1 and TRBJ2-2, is KAGVTQTPRYLIKTRGQQVTLSCSPISGHRSVSWYQQTPGQGLQFLFEYFSETQRNKGNFPGRFSGRQFSNSRSEMNVSTLELGDSALYLCASSGTTNTGELFFGEGSRLTVL.

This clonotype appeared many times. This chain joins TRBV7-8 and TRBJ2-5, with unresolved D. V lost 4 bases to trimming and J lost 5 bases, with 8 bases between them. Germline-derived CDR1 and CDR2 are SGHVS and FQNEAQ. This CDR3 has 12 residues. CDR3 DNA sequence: TGTGCCAGCAGCTCCTACACGGAGACCCAGTACTTC. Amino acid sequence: CASSSYTETQYF.

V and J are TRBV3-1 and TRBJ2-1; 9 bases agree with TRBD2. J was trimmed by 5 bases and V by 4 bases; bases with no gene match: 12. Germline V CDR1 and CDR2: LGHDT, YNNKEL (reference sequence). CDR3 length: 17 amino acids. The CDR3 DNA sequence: TGTGCCAGCAGCCCCCTGTATAGCGGGGGAATTAACAATGAGCAGTTCTTC. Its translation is CASSPLYSGGINNEQFF.

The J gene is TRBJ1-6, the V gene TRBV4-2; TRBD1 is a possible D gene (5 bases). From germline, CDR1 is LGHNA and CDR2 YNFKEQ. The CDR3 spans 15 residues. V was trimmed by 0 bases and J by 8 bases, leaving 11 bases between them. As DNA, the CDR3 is TGTGCCAGCAGCCAAGATCGGGGCAGGGATTCACCCCTCCACTTT. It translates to CASSQDRGRDSPLHF.

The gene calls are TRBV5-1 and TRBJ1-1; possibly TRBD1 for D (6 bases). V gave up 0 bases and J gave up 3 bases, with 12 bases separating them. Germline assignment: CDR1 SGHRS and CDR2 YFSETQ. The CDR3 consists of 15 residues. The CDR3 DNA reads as TGCGCCAGCAGCTTGGAACCAGGGGACGACACTGAAGCTTTCTTT. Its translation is CASSLEPGDDTEAFF.

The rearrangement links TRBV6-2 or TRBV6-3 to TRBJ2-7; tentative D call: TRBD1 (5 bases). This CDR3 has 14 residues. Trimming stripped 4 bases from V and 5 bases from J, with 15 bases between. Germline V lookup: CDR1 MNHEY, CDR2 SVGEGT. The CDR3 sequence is CASSSSSQANEQYF. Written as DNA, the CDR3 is TGTGCCAGCAGTTCGAGCTCACAGGCAAACGAGCAGTACTTC.

The CDR3 bases are TGTGCCAGCAGCTTGCGGATCCCACTGGACGAGCAGTACTTC. Its translation is CASSLRIPLDEQYF. V gene TRBV5-5 combines with J gene TRBJ2-7; D is uncertain. The CDR3 contains 14 residues. The germline CDR1 and CDR2 sequences are SGHKS and YYEKEE (reference sequence). The V end lost 1 base, the J end lost 5 bases, and 13 bases lay between the germline ends.

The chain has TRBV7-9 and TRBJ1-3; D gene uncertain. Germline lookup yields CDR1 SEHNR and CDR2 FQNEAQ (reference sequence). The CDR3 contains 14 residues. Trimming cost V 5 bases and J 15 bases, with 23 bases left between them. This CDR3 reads CASSPDTESRKKYF. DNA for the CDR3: TGTGCCAGCAGCCCAGATACCGAGTCACGCAAAAAATATTTT.

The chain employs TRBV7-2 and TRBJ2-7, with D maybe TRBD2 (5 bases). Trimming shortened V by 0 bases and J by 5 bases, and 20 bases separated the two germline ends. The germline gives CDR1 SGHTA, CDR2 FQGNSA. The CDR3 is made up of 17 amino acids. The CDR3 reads CASSLAAFKEARNEQYF. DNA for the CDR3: TGTGCCAGCAGCTTAGCGGCCTTTAAGGAGGCAAGGAACGAGCAGTACTTC.

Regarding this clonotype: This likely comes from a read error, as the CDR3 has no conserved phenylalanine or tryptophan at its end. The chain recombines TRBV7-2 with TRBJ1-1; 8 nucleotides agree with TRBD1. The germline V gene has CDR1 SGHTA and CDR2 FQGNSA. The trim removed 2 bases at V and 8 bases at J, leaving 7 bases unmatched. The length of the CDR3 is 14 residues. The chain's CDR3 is CASSLTQGGLEAFL. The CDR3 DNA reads TGTGCCAGCAGCTTAACACAGGGGGGATTAGAAGCTTTCCTT.

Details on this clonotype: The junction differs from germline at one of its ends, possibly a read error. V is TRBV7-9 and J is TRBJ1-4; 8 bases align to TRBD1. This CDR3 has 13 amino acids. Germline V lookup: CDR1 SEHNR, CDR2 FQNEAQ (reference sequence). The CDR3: CASSSQGGEKLVF. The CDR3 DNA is TGTGCCAGCAGCTCACAGGGGGGAGAAAAACTGGTTTTT.

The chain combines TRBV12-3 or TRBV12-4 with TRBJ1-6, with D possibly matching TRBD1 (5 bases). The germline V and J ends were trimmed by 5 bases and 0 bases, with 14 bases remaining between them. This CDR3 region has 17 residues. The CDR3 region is CASSPGDGSSYNSPLHF. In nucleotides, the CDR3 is TGTGCCAGCAGTCCCGGGGACGGAAGCTCCTATAATTCACCCCTCCACTTT.

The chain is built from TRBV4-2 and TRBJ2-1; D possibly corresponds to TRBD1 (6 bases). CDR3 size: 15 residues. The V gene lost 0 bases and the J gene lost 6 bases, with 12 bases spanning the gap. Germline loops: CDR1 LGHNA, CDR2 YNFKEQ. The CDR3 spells CASSQDGQKTNEQFF. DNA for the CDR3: TGTGCCAGCAGCCAAGATGGACAGAAAACCAATGAGCAGTTCTTC.

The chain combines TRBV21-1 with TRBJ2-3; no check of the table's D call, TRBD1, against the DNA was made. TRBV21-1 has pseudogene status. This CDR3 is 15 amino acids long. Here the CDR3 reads CASSPTAGGTDTQYF. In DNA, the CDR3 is TGTGCCAGCAGCCCTACGGCAGGGGGCACAGATACGCAGTATTTT.

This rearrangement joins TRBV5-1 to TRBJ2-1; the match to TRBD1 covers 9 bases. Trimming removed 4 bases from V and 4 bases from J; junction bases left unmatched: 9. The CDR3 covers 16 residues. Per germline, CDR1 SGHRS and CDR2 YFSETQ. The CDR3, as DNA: TGCGCCAGCAGCGTCACAGGGGGCAACGAATACAATGAGCAGTTCTTC. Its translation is CASSVTGGNEYNEQFF.